The subject of this entry is one TCR beta chain. This sample was taken from a study of blood T cell repertoires in COVID-19. Study context: Researchers got acute and convalescent COVID-19 samples from the United States, Italy and Spain. PBMCs, B-cell-depleted T cells, or T cells provided the cDNA or gDNA that made up the material.

Original handling: Amplification with reference gene primers provided the estimates of nucleated cell counts. TCRdb's copy holds only in-frame clones and misses some; the assay was immunoSEQ multiplex PCR. That table furnishes V, J and clone size, whereas the DNA furnished D and trimming. The table records under 200,000 clones, 88% of them present only once. The CDR3 is 14 residues long. Deletions cut 4 bases from V and 5 bases from J, with 14 bases between. CDR1 SNHLY and CDR2 FYNNEI come from the germline V gene. The clonotype comes from a man in his forties with active or convalescent COVID-19. This chain joins TRBV2 and TRBJ1-1, with unresolved D. The sequencing sample was made of peripheral blood. The DNA for the CDR3 is TGTGCCAGCAGTGTCGAACGGGGTGAAACTGAAGCTTTCTTT. Translation: CASSVERGETEAFF.